Listed below are T cell receptor beta chains from one sample, sequenced in a study of T cell changes during pregnancy in multiple sclerosis. The table came from immunoSEQ multiplex PCR; TCRdb's copy has only in-frame clones and leaves some out. The sample gives roughly 100,000 clones, about 90% of which show up once; approximately 1.5% is in the top ten. The sequenced sample was peripheral blood, obtained before pregnancy. All receptors come from a female donor with multiple sclerosis, enrolled in a pregnancy study. Each CDR3 is given with its conserved first and last residue. Each record gives: CDR3 protein, CDR3 DNA, D gene, V gene, J gene, clone size. A D gene is named only where the DNA matches it firmly. The listing skips clone size in some rows; elsewhere it reads once, few, many or a size class.

CDR3: CASSIGAGVNAETQYF; DNA: TGTGCCAGTAGTATAGGGGCGGGGGTTAATGCGGAGACCCAGTACTTC; D: TRBD2; V: TRBV19; J: TRBJ2-5; size: .
CDR3: CASSQQGALNEQYF; DNA: TGTGCCAGCAGTCAACAGGGGGCGTTAAATGAGCAGTACTTC; D: TRBD1; V: TRBV28; J: TRBJ2-7; size: .
CDR3: CASSLVQGSYNEQFF; DNA: TGTGCCAGCAGCTTAGTCCAGGGCTCCTACAATGAGCAGTTCTTC; D: .; V: TRBV7-9; J: TRBJ2-1; size: .
CDR3: CASSDLPGQGATDTQYF; DNA: TGTGCCAGCAGTGACCTGCCCGGACAGGGGGCTACAGATACGCAGTATTTT; D: TRBD1; V: TRBV6-4; J: TRBJ2-3; size: .
CDR3: CASSSRGGINIQYF; DNA: TGTGCCAGCAGCTCCCGGGGGGGGATAAACATTCAGTACTTC; D: TRBD2; V: TRBV13; J: TRBJ2-4; size: .
CDR3: CAGSQDSAYEQYF; DNA: TGTGCCGGATCTCAGGACTCAGCTTACGAGCAGTACTTC; D: .; V: TRBV2; J: TRBJ2-7; size: once
CDR3: CATSRVAQRDTYEQYF; DNA: TGTGCCACCAGCAGAGTTGCCCAGCGGGATACCTACGAGCAGTACTTC; D: TRBD2; V: TRBV15; J: TRBJ2-7; size: .
CDR3: CASSVSGTGELFF; DNA: TGTGCCAGCAGCGTATCCGGGACCGGGGAGCTGTTTTTT; D: .; V: TRBV11-3; J: TRBJ2-2; size: once
CDR3: CASSRGADTDTQYF; DNA: TGTGCCAGCTCAAGGGGTGCTGACACAGATACGCAGTATTTT; D: .; V: TRBV6-5; J: TRBJ2-3; size: .
CDR3: CASSVDSEQFF; DNA: TGTGCCAGCAGCGTAGACAGTGAGCAGTTCTTC; D: .; V: TRBV9; J: TRBJ2-1; size: .
CDR3: CASSSTLAGGELFF; DNA: TGCGCCAGCAGCTCCACTCTAGCGGGCGGGGAGCTGTTTTTT; D: TRBD2; V: TRBV5-1; J: TRBJ2-2; size: few
CDR3: CATSRGGVETQYF; DNA: TGTGCCACCAGCAGAGGCGGGGTTGAGACCCAGTACTTC; D: .; V: TRBV15; J: TRBJ2-5; size: .
CDR3: CASSGWGETGELFF; DNA: TGTGCCAGTAGTGGTTGGGGGGAGACCGGGGAGCTGTTTTTT; D: .; V: TRBV19; J: TRBJ2-2; size: .
CDR3: CASSLRQGAWAGELFF; DNA: TGTGCCAGCAGTCTACGACAGGGGGCATGGGCCGGGGAGCTGTTTTTT; D: TRBD1; V: TRBV27; J: TRBJ2-2; size: .
CDR3: CSARQALANEKLFF; DNA: TGCAGCGCTCGACAGGCCTTGGCTAATGAAAAACTGTTTTTT; D: .; V: TRBV29-1; J: TRBJ1-4; size: .
CDR3: CARFGGYNSPLHF; DNA: TGTGCCAGATTTGGGGGGTATAATTCACCCCTCCACTTT; D: .; V: TRBV5-3; J: TRBJ1-6; size: .
CDR3: CSVGNRAGNTEAFF; DNA: TGCAGCGTCGGGAACAGGGCGGGTAACACTGAAGCTTTCTTT; D: .; V: TRBV29-1; J: TRBJ1-1; size: .
CDR3: CASSRLASRGGSNEKLFF; DNA: TGTGCCAGCAGCCGGTTGGCCTCCCGAGGGGGCAGTAATGAAAAACTGTTTTTT; D: TRBD1; V: TRBV5-6; J: TRBJ1-4; size: .
CDR3: CASSLSRLAGTGELFF; DNA: TGTGCCAGCAGTTTATCCCGACTAGCGGGTACCGGGGAGCTGTTTTTT; D: TRBD2; V: TRBV27; J: TRBJ2-2; size: once
CDR3: CASSFLNTGELFF; DNA: TGTGCCAGCAGCTTCTTGAACACCGGGGAGCTGTTTTTT; D: .; V: TRBV5-6; J: TRBJ2-2; size: .
CDR3: CASSLNAGTSYNEQFF; DNA: TGTGCCAGCAGCTTAAATGCGGGGACCTCCTACAATGAGCAGTTCTTC; D: .; V: TRBV7-2; J: TRBJ2-1; size: once
CDR3: CASSYPVYEQYF; DNA: TGTGCCAGCAGTTACCCCGTGTACGAGCAGTACTTC; D: .; V: TRBV6-5; J: TRBJ2-7; size: .
CDR3: CASSSQGSEQFF; DNA: TGTGCCAGCAGTTCACAGGGGAGCGAGCAGTTCTTC; D: TRBD1; V: TRBV6-6; J: TRBJ2-1; size: .
CDR3: CASTPLGGGSYEQYF; DNA: TGTGCCAGCACCCCACTAGGGGGAGGGTCCTACGAGCAGTACTTC; D: .; V: TRBV2; J: TRBJ2-7; size: .
CDR3: CASSLGGQGASDTQYF; DNA: TGTGCCAGCAGCTTGGGTGGACAGGGGGCATCAGATACGCAGTATTTT; D: TRBD1; V: TRBV5-4; J: TRBJ2-3; size: .
CDR3: CASSVDRANTEAFF; DNA: TGTGCCAGCAGCGTGGACAGGGCGAACACTGAAGCTTTCTTT; D: TRBD1; V: TRBV9; J: TRBJ1-1; size: .
CDR3: CASSPHLGLAGVGEQYF; DNA: TGTGCCAGCAGTCCCCATTTAGGACTAGCGGGAGTAGGTGAGCAGTACTTC; D: TRBD2; V: TRBV28; J: TRBJ2-7; size: .
CDR3: CASDLYSNQPQHF; DNA: TGTGCTAGTGATTTGTATAGCAATCAGCCCCAGCATTTT; D: .; V: TRBV12-5; J: TRBJ1-5; size: once
CDR3: CASSLGDRLAGGSYNEQFF; DNA: TGTGCCAGCAGTTTAGGGGATCGACTAGCGGGGGGTTCCTACAATGAGCAGTTCTTC; D: TRBD2; V: TRBV28; J: TRBJ2-1; size: .
CDR3: CASSRDRVQETQYF; DNA: TGTGCCAGCAGCAGGGACAGGGTGCAAGAGACCCAGTACTTC; D: TRBD1; V: TRBV5-6; J: TRBJ2-5; size: .
CDR3: CASSVLAGVLISYNEQFF; DNA: TGTGCCAGCAGTGTCCTAGCGGGAGTTTTAATATCCTACAATGAGCAGTTCTTC; D: TRBD2; V: TRBV2; J: TRBJ2-1; size: once
CDR3: CASSIRPGTGANYGYTF; DNA: TGTGCCAGCAGCATAAGACCCGGGACAGGGGCTAACTATGGCTACACCTTC; D: TRBD1; V: TRBV7-8; J: TRBJ1-2; size: .
CDR3: CASSPMGQGIDNEQFF; DNA: TGTGCCAGCAGCCCCATGGGACAGGGAATTGACAATGAGCAGTTCTTC; D: TRBD1; V: TRBV11-3; J: TRBJ2-1; size: .
CDR3: CASSPLTGTEAFF; DNA: TGTGCCAGCTCACCATTGACAGGAACTGAAGCTTTCTTT; D: .; V: TRBV18; J: TRBJ1-1; size: .
CDR3: CAIKTGSTDTQYF; DNA: TGTGCCATCAAGACAGGGTCCACAGATACGCAGTATTTT; D: TRBD1; V: TRBV27; J: TRBJ2-3; size: .
CDR3: CASRRQGAYEQYF; DNA: TGTGCCAGCAGGAGACAGGGGGCGTACGAGCAGTACTTC; D: TRBD1; V: TRBV28; J: TRBJ2-7; size: .
CDR3: CASTAAGMDGYTF; DNA: TGTGCCAGCACCGCTGCAGGGATGGATGGCTACACCTTC; D: .; V: TRBV6-5; J: TRBJ1-2; size: .
CDR3: CASSERMVLYEGGTDTQYF; DNA: TGTGCCAGCAGTGAAAGGATGGTTTTATACGAGGGAGGCACAGATACGCAGTATTTT; D: .; V: TRBV6-1; J: TRBJ2-3; size: .
CDR3: CASSFNANEQFF; DNA: TGTGCCAGCAGCTTCAATGCGAATGAGCAGTTCTTC; D: .; V: TRBV7-8; J: TRBJ2-1; size: .
CDR3: CASSPPLSYEQYF; DNA: TGTGCCAGCAGCCCCCCCCTTTCCTACGAGCAGTACTTC; D: .; V: TRBV7-9; J: TRBJ2-7; size: .
CDR3: CASSPGGGLHSYNEQFF; DNA: TGTGCCAGCAGCCCTGGGGGGGGACTCCACTCCTACAATGAGCAGTTCTTC; D: TRBD2; V: TRBV9; J: TRBJ2-1; size: .
CDR3: CASSFLAGETDTQYF; DNA: TGCGCCAGCAGCTTCCTAGCGGGAGAGACAGATACGCAGTATTTT; D: TRBD2; V: TRBV5-1; J: TRBJ2-3; size: .
CDR3: CASSLRRGVWNSPLHF; DNA: TGTGCCAGCAGCTTGAGGCGGGGGGTTTGGAATTCACCCCTCCACTTT; D: .; V: TRBV7-2; J: TRBJ1-6; size: .
CDR3: CAISPGMNTEAFF; DNA: TGTGCCATCTCTCCAGGGATGAACACTGAAGCTTTCTTT; D: .; V: TRBV10-3; J: TRBJ1-1; size: .
CDR3: CASSLYTTSYNEQFF; DNA: TGCGCCAGCAGCTTGTACACGACATCCTACAATGAGCAGTTCTTC; D: .; V: TRBV5-1; J: TRBJ2-1; size: .
CDR3: CASSLAPQGANEQYF; DNA: TGTGCCAGCAGCCTGGCCCCACAGGGGGCTAACGAGCAGTACTTC; D: TRBD1; V: TRBV28; J: TRBJ2-7; size: .
CDR3: CASSLVQREYNEQFF; DNA: TGCGCCAGCAGCTTGGTGCAGCGAGAGTACAATGAGCAGTTCTTC; D: .; V: TRBV5-1; J: TRBJ2-1; size: .